This record covers a single T cell receptor (beta chain). Germline V gives CDR1 GTSNPN, CDR2 SVGIG (reference sequence). Trimming shortened V by 2 bases and J by 9 bases, and 15 bases separated the two germline ends. The CDR3 consists of 13 residues. Execution of the assay was at deep level. Several immunoSEQ plates received, in even portions, the genomic DNA of each subset. Authors' analysis steps: Filtering differed, since immunoSEQ gave only junction sequences and no quality scores. Profiling relied on immunoSEQ multiplex PCR, and the TCRdb table lists in-frame clones only, not all of them. For V, J and clone size, that table is used; D and trimming come from the DNA. The sample shows roughly 2.4 million clones, approximately 96% of them seen only once. This record comes from a study of shared clonotypes between healthy human individuals.

The sequenced sample consisted of naive CD4+ T cells sorted from blood. Subset meaning: CD45RA+ positively selected. The gene calls are TRBV30 and TRBJ2-3, with D unresolved. The sequence was collected from a man aged 18-30 years in good health. CDR3 residues: CAWSTTPGPTQYF. DNA for the CDR3: TGTGCCTGGAGTACCACCCCGGGCCCCACGCAGTATTTT.